Sequencing of this TCR beta chain was carried out in a study of blood T cells in healthy people across ages (dated by TCRdb to between 2015 and 2016). Regarding the complete study: In model experiments, roughly one uniquely barcoded TCR beta cDNA molecule per two T cells was captured by template switching. The study measured age-related changes in TCR beta repertoire diversity using deep sequencing normalized with unique cDNA molecular identifiers. The donors were split into four age groups: young (average 16 years), middle-aged (around 37), aged (more than 55) and long-lived (about 74). To avoid experimental bias, donors of different ages were randomly spread across the sequencing lanes. Using the same blood draw, the study looked at two additional independent replicas of 1 million unique cDNA reads for two donors, one aged 18 to 29 and the other aged 80 or older. Here is what the overall study found, with its caveats: Donor CMV infection status was unknown, potentially confounding age-related changes in expanded clonotypes. There was a strong correlation between observed TCR beta diversity and the percentage of naive T cells measured by flow cytometry. Because profiling used bulk unsorted PBMCs, naive and antigen-experienced compartments could not be compared conclusively. Compared with the aged group, the long-lived group had more naive CD4+ T cells, fewer expanded clones and increased TCR diversity, suggesting age selection. Estimates of total diversity based on one million sequenced T cells were regarded as lower bounds and as underestimates. As age increased, observed TCR beta diversity per million T cells dropped in a roughly linear way, and a significant reduction was already evident by age about 36.

Library preparation was by 5' RACE. The instrument was an Illumina HiSeq 2500. The second PCR ran for roughly 7 to 12 cycles and used a J-beta primer mix along with a sample-barcoded 5' primer. Each TCR beta cDNA molecule received a unique molecular identifier from a template-switch 5' adaptor carrying 12 random nucleotides. Each sample yielded at least 2.5 million CDR3-containing paired-end reads. All of the RNA was converted into first-strand cDNA using the Mint cDNA synthesis kit, with a TRBC-specific oligonucleotide serving as the primer. Following uracil-DNA glycosylase treatment, all cDNA underwent a first 18-cycle PCR with the universal primers M1SS and BC2_uni_R. The published analysis was carried out like this. Normalization of each sample was performed by random selection of 1 million high-quality reads, each carrying a distinct molecular identifier. Reads sharing molecular identifiers were discarded rather than binned into consensus sequences. MiTCR, run with a Q25 quality threshold and the strictest error-elimination algorithm, handled CDR3 identification, clonotype clustering and error correction. A nonparametric unseen species model with Euler transformation was used to estimate a lower bound on total TCR beta diversity. Using fastp trimming at Q25 and MiXCR clonotype assembly, TCRdb reanalyzed the public sequencing data and kept in-frame beta chains. Merged by CDR3 protein, the rows form single entries marked with the most common genes and DNA. Clone size and V and J calls follow TCRdb, not the original study. The table for this sample lists 1.5 million to 2 million distinct CDR3 sequences; 28% of them were counted only once. The ten most abundant clones make up more than 6% of the sample.

Sequences KGHDR (CDR1) and SFDVKD (CDR2) are obtained from the germline V gene. The CDR3 runs 15 residues from the cysteine to the phenylalanine. The kept DNA is CDR3 alone, 45 bases in frame from the first base. The junction shows trimming of 2 bases on V and 1 base on J, plus 8 bases between the germline ends. Systemically healthy Caucasian individuals from Russia, over 30 in total and aged roughly 6 to 100 years, were included as donors. Each donor gave approximately 9.4 milliliters of peripheral blood, drawn into EDTA-treated Vacutainer tubes. PBMCs were isolated by Ficoll-Paque density-gradient centrifugation, with at least 7 million obtained per sample. Total RNA, at least 5 micrograms per sample, was extracted from PBMCs with Trizol reagent. Naive CD45RAhigh/CD27high T cell percentages were measured by flow cytometry on a PBMC aliquot from every donor. This clonotype showed up just a few times. Its antigen is not yet known. The record has no base qualities; no much larger clone is one base away.

The V and J genes are TRBV24-1 and TRBJ2-1; no D segment can be confidently identified. This sequence was found in a woman aged 30 to 39 in good health. Sample: blood. CDR3 protein: CATSDWGGSYNEQFF. In nucleotides, the sequence is TGTGCCACCAGTGATTGGGGTGGATCCTACAATGAGCAGTTCTTC.